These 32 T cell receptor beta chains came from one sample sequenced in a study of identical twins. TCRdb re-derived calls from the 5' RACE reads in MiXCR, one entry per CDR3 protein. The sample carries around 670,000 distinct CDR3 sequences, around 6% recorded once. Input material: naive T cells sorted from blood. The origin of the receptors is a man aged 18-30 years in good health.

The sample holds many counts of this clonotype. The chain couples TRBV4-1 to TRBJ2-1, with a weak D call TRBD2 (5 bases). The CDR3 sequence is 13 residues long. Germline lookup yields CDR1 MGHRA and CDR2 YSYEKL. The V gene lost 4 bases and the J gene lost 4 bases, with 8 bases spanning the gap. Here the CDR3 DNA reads TGCGCCAGCAGCCCAGCGGAATACAATGAGCAGTTCTTC. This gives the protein CASSPAEYNEQFF.

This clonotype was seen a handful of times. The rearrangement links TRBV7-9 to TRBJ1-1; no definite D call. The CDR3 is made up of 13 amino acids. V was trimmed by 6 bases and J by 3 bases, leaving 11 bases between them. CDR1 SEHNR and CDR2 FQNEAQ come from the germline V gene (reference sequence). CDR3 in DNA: TGTGCCAGCAGTTGGGCCGGGGACACTGAAGCTTTCTTT. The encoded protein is CASSWAGDTEAFF.

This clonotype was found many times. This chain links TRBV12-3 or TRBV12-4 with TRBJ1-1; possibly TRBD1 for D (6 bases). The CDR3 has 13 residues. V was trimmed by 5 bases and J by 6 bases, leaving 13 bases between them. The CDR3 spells CASSQVRGAEAFF. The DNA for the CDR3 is TGTGCCAGCAGTCAAGTGAGGGGGGCTGAAGCTTTCTTT.

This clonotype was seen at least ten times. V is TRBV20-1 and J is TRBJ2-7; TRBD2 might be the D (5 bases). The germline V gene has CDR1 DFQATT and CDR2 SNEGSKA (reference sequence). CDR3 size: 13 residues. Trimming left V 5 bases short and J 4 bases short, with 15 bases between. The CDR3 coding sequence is TGCAGTGCTGGGCCGGACTTGAGGTACGAGCAGTACTTC. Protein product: CSAGPDLRYEQYF.

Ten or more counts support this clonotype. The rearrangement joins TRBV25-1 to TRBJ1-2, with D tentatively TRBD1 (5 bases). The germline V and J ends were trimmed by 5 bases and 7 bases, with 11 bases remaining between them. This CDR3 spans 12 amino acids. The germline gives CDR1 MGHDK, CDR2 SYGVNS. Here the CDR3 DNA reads TGTGCCAGCAGTCTTACAGGAGCTGGCTACACCTTC. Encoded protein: CASSLTGAGYTF.

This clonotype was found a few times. The CDR3 protein is CASTMTNSNTGELFF. The CDR3 region has the DNA TGTGCCAGCACCATGACTAACTCGAACACCGGGGAGCTGTTTTTT. The chain uses TRBV6-1 and TRBJ2-2; D may be TRBD2 (5 bases). The V end was cut by 7 bases, the J end by 0 bases, with 12 bases between. Germline V gene data show CDR1 as MNHNS and CDR2 as SASEGT. There are 15 residues in the CDR3.

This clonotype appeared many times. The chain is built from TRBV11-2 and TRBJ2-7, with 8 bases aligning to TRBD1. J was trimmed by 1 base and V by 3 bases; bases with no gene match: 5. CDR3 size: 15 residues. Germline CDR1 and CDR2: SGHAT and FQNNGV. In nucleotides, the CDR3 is TGTGCCAGCAGCTTCTTCGGACAGGGATCCTACGAGCAGTACTTC. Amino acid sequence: CASSFFGQGSYEQYF.

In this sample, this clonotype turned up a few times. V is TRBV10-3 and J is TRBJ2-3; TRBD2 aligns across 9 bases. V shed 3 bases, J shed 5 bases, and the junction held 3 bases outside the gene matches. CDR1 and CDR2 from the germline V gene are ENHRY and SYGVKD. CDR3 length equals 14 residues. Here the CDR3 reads CAISDIAGEDTQYF. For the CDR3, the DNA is TGTGCCATCAGTGATATAGCGGGAGAAGATACGCAGTATTTT.

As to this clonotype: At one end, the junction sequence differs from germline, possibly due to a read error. This chain's CDR3 is CASSFGDLTYTQFF. In nucleotides, the CDR3 is TGTGCCAGCAGTTTCGGGGACCTTACATATACGCAGTTTTTT. The rearrangement links TRBV28 to TRBJ2-3; D tentatively fits TRBD1 or TRBD2 (5 bases each). This CDR3 contains 14 residues. Germline loops: CDR1 MDHEN, CDR2 SYDVKM. The complete variable domain, with remaining parts taken from reference TRBV28 and TRBJ2-3, reads DVKVTQSSRYLVKRTGEKVFLECVQDMDHENMFWYRQDPGLGLRLIYFSYDVKMKEKGDIPEGYSVSREKKERFSLILESASTNQTSMYLCASSFGDLTYTQFFGPGTRLTVL.

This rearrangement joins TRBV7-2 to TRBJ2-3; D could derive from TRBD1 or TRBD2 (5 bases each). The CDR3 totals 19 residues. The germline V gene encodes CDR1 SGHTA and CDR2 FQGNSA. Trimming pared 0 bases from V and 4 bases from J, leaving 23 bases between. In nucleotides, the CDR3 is TGTGCCAGCAGCTTAGCAGGCCCGCTGACGGGACCTCGAGCAGATACGCAGTATTTT. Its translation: CASSLAGPLTGPRADTQYF.

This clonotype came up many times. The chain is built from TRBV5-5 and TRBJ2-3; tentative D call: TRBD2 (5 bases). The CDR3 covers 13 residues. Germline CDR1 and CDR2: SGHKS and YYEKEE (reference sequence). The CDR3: CAWGPDFTDTQYF. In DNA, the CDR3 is TGTGCTTGGGGTCCGGACTTCACAGATACGCAGTATTTT.

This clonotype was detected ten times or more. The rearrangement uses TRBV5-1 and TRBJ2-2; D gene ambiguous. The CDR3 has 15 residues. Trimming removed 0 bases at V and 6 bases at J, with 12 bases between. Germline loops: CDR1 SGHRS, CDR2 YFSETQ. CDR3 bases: TGCGCCAGCAGCTTGGACGGGTTGAAGGCCGGGGAGCTGTTTTTT. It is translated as CASSLDGLKAGELFF.

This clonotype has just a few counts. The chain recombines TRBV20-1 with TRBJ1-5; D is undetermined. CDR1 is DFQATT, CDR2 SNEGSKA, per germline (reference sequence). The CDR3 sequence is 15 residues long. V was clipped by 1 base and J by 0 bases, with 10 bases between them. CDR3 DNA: TGCAGTGCTAGAGCGGCATTGAATAGCAATCAGCCCCAGCATTTT. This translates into CSARAALNSNQPQHF.

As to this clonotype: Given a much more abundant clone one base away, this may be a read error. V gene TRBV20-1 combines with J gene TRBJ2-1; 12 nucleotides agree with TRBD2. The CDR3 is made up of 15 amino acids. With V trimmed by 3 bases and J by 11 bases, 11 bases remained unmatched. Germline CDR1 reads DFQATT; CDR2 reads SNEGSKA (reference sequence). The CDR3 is CSASETSGGVNQQFF. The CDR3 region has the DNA TGCAGTGCTAGCGAGACTAGCGGGGGCGTGAATCAGCAGTTCTTC.

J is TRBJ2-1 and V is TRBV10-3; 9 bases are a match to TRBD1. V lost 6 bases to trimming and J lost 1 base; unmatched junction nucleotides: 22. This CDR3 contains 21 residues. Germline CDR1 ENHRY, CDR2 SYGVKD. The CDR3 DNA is TGTGCCATCAGCGTCTTTTCTGGGGGGGACAGGGAGAGTTCGTCCTACAATGAGCAGTTCTTC. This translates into CAISVFSGGDRESSSYNEQFF.

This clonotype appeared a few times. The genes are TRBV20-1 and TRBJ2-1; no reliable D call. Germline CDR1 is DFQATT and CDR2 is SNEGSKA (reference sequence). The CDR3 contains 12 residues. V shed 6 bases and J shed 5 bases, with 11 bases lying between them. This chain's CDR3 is CSAITTDNEQFF. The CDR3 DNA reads TGCAGTGCCATAACGACCGACAATGAGCAGTTCTTC.

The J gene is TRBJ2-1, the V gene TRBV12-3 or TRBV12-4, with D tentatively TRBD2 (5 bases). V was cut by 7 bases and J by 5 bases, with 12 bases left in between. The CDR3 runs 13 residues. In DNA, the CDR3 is TGTGCCAGCACCAAGGAGGTGGACAATGAGCAGTTCTTC. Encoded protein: CASTKEVDNEQFF.

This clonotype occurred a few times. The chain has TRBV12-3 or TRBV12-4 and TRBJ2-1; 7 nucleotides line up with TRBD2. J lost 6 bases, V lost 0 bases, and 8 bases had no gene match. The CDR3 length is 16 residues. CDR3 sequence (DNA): TGTGCCAGCAGTTTAGCAAGACTAGCTCATCTCAATGAGCAGTTCTTC. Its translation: CASSLARLAHLNEQFF.

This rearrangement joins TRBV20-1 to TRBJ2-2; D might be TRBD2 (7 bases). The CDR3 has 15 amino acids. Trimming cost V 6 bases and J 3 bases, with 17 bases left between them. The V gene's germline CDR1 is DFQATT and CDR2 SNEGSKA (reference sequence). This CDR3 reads CSAPGGSGYTGELFF. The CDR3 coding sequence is TGCAGTGCCCCGGGGGGCTCGGGTTACACCGGGGAGCTGTTTTTT.

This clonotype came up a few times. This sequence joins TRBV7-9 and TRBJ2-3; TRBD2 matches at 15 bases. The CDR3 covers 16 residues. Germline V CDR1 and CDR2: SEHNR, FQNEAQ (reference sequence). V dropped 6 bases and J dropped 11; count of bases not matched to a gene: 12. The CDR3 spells CASREPGLAGGGEQYF. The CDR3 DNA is TGTGCCAGCAGAGAACCGGGACTAGCGGGAGGAGGGGAGCAGTATTTT.

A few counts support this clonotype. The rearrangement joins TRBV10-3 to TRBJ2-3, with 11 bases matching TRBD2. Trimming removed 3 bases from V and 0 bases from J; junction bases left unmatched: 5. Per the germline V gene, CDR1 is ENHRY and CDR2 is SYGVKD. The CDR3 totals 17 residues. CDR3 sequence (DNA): TGTGCCATCAGTGAAACGACTAGCGGGACTAGCACAGATACGCAGTATTTT. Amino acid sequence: CAISETTSGTSTDTQYF.

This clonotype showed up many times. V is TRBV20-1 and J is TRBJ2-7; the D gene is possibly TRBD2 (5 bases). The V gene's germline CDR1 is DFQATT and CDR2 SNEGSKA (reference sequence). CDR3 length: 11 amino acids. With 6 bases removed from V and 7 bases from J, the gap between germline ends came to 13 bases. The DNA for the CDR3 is TGCAGTGCCTCTCGGGGTCCGGAGCAGTACTTC. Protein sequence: CSASRGPEQYF.

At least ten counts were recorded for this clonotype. CDR3 sequence: CASSPRYEQYF. The CDR3 DNA sequence: TGTGCCAGCAGCCCACGCTACGAGCAGTACTTC. The V and J genes are TRBV7-2 and TRBJ2-7; D is ambiguous. Germline CDR1 reads SGHTA; CDR2 reads FQGNSA. Trimming pared 5 bases from V and 3 bases from J, leaving 5 bases between. The CDR3 contains 11 residues.

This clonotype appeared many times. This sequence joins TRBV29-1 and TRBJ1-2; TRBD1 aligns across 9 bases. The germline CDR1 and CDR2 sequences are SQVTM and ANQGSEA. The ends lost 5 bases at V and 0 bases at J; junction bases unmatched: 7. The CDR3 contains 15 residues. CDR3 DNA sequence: TGCAGCGTTCCTCGACAGGGGGGGACTAACTATGGCTACACCTTC. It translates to CSVPRQGGTNYGYTF.

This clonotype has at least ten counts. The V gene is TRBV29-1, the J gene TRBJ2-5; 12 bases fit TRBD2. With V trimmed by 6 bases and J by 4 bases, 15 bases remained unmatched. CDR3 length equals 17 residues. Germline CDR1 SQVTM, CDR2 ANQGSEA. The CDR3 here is CSVTSLAGGPSGETQYF. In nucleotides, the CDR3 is TGCAGCGTCACGAGTCTAGCGGGAGGGCCCAGTGGAGAGACCCAGTACTTC.

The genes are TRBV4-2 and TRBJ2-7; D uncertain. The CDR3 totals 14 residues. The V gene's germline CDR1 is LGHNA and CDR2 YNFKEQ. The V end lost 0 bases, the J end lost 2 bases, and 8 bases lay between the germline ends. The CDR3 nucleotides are TGTGCCAGCAGCCAAGATAGGCATACCTACGAGCAGTACTTC. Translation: CASSQDRHTYEQYF.

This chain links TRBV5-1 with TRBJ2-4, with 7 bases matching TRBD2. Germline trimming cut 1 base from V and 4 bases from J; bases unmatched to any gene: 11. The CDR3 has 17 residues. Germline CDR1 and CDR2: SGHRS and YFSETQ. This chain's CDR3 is CASSLRGAGDVKNIQYF. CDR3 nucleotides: TGCGCCAGCAGCTTGAGAGGGGCGGGAGACGTTAAAAACATTCAGTACTTC.

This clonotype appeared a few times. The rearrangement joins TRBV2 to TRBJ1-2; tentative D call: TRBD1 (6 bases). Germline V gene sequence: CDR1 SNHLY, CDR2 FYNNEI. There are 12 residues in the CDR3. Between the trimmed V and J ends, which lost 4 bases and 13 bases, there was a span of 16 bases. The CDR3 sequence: CASSVIPGDGTF. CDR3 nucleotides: TGTGCCAGCAGTGTAATTCCAGGGGACGGCACCTTC.

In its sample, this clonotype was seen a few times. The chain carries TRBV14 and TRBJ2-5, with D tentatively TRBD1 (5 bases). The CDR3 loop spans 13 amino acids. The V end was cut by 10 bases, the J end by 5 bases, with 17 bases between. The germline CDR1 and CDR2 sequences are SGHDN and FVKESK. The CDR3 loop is CANEGDDGETQYF. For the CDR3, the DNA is TGTGCCAACGAAGGGGATGATGGGGAGACCCAGTACTTC.

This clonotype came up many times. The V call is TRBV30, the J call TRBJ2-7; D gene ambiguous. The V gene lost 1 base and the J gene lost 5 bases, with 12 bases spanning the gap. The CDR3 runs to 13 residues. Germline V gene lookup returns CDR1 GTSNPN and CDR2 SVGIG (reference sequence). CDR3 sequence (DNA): TGTGCCTGGAGTGCCATAAAGGCTCACGAGCAGTACTTC. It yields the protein CAWSAIKAHEQYF. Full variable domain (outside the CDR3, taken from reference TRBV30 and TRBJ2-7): SQTIHQWPATLVQPVGSPLSLECTVEGTSNPNLYWYRQAAGRGLQLLFYSVGIGQISSEVPQNLSASRPQDRQFILSSKKLLLSDSGFYLCAWSAIKAHEQYFGPGTRLTVT.

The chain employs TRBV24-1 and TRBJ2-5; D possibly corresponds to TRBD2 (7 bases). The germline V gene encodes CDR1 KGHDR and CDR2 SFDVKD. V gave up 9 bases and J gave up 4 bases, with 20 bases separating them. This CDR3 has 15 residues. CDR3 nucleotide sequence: TGTGCCACCGGCGAGGGGGTGGGGGGGCGAGAGACCCAGTACTTC. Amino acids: CATGEGVGGRETQYF.

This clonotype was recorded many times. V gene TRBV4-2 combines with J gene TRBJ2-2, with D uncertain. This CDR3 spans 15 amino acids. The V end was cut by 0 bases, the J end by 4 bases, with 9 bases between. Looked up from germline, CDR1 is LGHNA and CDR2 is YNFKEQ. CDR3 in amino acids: CASSQDPLVTGELFF. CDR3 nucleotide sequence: TGTGCCAGCAGCCAAGATCCATTGGTCACCGGGGAGCTGTTTTTT.